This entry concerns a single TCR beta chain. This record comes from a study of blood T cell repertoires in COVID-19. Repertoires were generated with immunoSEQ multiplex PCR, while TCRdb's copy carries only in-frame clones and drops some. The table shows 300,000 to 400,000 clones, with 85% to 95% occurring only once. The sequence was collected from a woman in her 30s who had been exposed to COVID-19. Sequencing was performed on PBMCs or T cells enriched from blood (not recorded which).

The CDR3 here is CASSLVGGEGAFF. The CDR3 DNA reads as TGTGCCAGCAGCTTGGTGGGGGGAGAGGGAGCTTTCTTT. The V and J genes are TRBV5-4 and TRBJ1-1; D may be TRBD1 (5 bases). Looked up from germline, CDR1 is SGHNT and CDR2 is YYREEE (reference sequence). V was trimmed by 0 bases and J by 10 bases, leaving 13 bases between them. This CDR3 has 13 amino acids.